This TCR beta chain is drawn from a study of blood T cell repertoires in COVID-19. This CDR3 spans 15 amino acids. Germline CDR1 is SSHAT and CDR2 is FNYEAQ (reference sequence). Details on this clone: An end of the junction does not agree with germline; a read error may underlie this.

The table came from immunoSEQ multiplex PCR; TCRdb's copy has only in-frame clones and leaves some out. The data show roughly 230,000 clones, around 81% seen once. The TCR comes from a woman aged 60 to 75 with active or convalescent COVID-19. Source material: peripheral blood. V and J are TRBV7-7 and TRBJ2-3; 10 nucleotides align to TRBD1. CDR3 protein: CASSLGTGEADTQYF. CDR3 nucleotide sequence: TGTGCTAGCAGCTTAGGGACAGGGGAGGCAGATACGCAGTATTTT.